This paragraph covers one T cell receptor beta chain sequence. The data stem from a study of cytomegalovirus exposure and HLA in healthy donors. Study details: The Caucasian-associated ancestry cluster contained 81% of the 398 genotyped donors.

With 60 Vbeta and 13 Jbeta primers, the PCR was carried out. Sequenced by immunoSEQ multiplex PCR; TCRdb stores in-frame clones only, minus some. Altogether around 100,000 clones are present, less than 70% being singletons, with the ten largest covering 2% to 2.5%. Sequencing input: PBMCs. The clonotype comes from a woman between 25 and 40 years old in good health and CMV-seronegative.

The CDR3 loop is CASSLEETQYF. The DNA of the CDR3 is TGCGCCAGCAGCCTTGAGGAGACCCAGTACTTC. J is TRBJ2-5 and V is TRBV5-1, with D unresolved. V gave up 4 bases and J gave up 5 bases, with 6 bases separating them. The CDR3 contains 11 residues. CDR1 is SGHRS and CDR2 is YFSETQ in the germline V gene.